This TCR beta chain originates from a study of shared clonotypes between healthy human individuals. Whole-study findings and limits: Non-shared clonotypes displayed generation probabilities falling below those of clonotypes present in all four donors.

It was at deep level that the assay was run. Template for every sorted-subset replicate PCR totaled about 0.2 ug DNA, tens of thousands of T cell genomes. Some clones are missing from TCRdb's copy, which holds only in-frame ones; the method was immunoSEQ multiplex PCR. The table shows approximately 810,000 clones, with more than 85% occurring only once. This clone was detected once. The antigen remains undetermined. As defined, naive CD8 cells were CD45RO-negative and positively selected for CCR7, with terminally differentiated effector memory CD45RA+ cells excluded. The donor population consisted of healthy HIV-negative adults with no recent acute infections or vaccinations. Germline values: CDR1 SEHNR, CDR2 FQNEAQ (reference sequence). The CDR3 length is 17 residues. V was clipped by 5 bases and J by 3 bases; unmatched bases: 12.

This clonotype was obtained from a young man in good health. V and J are TRBV7-9 and TRBJ2-3; 9 nucleotides match TRBD2. The specimen was naive CD8+ T cells sorted from blood. CDR3 residues: CASSPKGGRAETDTQYF. As DNA, the CDR3 is TGTGCCAGCAGCCCCAAGGGCGGGAGGGCAGAAACAGATACGCAGTATTTT.